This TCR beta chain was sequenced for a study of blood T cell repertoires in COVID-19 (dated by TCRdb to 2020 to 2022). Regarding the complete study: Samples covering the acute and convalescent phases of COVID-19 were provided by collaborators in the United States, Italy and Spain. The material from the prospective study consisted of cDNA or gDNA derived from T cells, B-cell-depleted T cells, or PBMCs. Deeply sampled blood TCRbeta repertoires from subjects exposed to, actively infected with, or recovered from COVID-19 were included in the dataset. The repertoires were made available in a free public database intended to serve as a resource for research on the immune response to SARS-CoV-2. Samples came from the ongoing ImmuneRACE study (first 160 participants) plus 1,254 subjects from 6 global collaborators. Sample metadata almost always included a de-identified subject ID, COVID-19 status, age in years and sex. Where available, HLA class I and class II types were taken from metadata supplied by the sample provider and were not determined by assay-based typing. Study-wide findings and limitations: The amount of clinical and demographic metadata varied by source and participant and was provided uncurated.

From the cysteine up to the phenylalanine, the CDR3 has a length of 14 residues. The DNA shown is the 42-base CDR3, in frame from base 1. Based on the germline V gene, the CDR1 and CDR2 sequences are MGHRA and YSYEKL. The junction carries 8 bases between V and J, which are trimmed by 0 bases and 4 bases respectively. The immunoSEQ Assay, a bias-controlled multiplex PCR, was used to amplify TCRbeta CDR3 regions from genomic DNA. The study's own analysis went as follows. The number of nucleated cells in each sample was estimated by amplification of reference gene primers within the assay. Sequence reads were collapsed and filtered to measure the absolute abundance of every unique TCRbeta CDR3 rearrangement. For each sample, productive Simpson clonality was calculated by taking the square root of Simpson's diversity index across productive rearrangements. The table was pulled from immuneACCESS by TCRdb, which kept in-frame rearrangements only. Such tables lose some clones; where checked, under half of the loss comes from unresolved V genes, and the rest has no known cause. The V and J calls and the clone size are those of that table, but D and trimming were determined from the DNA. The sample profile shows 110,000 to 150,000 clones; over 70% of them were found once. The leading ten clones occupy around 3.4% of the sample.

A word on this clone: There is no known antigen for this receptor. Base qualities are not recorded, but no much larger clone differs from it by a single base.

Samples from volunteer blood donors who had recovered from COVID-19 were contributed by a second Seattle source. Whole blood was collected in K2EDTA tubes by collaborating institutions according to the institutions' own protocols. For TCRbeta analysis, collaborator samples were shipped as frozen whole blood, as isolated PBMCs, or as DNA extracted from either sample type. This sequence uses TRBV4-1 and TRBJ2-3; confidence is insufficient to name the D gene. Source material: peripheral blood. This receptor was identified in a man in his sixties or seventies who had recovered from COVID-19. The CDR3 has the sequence CASSQDDFSDTQYF. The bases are TGCGCCAGCAGCCAAGATGACTTTTCAGATACGCAGTATTTT.